Presented here are 19 T cell receptor beta chains from one specimen sequenced in a study of beta chain features in type 1 diabetes. Since all of the isolated RNA was reverse transcribed, expressed TCRB transcripts were what got sequenced. The repertoire was sequenced with immunoSEQ multiplex PCR; TCRdb's copy has only in-frame clones and lacks some. The sample yields roughly 330,000 clones, 9.5% to 12% seen once. Sequencing was performed on naive CD4+ T cells from blood. The receptors come from a woman between 25 and 40 years old in good health.

This chain joins TRBV2 and TRBJ2-1; D uncertain. The CDR3 consists of 11 residues. Deletions cut 4 bases from V and 10 bases from J, with 8 bases between. Germline V gene data show CDR1 as SNHLY and CDR2 as FYNNEI. The CDR3 nucleotides read TGTGCCAGCAGTGCGGTGCACGAGCAGTTCTTC. Protein: CASSAVHEQFF.

The chain uses TRBV4-2 and TRBJ1-1; D is uncertain. CDR1 LGHNA and CDR2 YNFKEQ come from the germline V gene. The length of the CDR3 is 16 residues. V was trimmed by 4 bases and J by 1 base, leaving 16 bases between them. CDR3: CASSPPLTEKNTEAFF. In nucleotides, the CDR3 is TGTGCCAGCAGCCCCCCACTGACGGAGAAGAACACTGAAGCTTTCTTT.

The chain is built from TRBV7-2 and TRBJ2-7, with D maybe TRBD2 (5 bases). CDR1 SGHTA and CDR2 FQGNSA come from the germline V gene. This CDR3 is built from 15 residues. Trimming took off 0 bases at V and 3 bases at J, with 12 bases between the two ends. CDR3 DNA: TGTGCCAGCAGCTTAGCTGAGGGTCGGGGCTACGAGCAGTACTTC. It encodes CASSLAEGRGYEQYF.

This clone was counted a few times. This rearrangement joins TRBV19 to TRBJ2-5; the D gene is possibly TRBD1 (6 bases). Germline CDR1 LNHDA, CDR2 SQIVND (reference sequence). The length of the CDR3 is 13 residues. The V and J ends lost 5 bases and 4 bases respectively, with 11 bases between them. This CDR3 is CASSGLRGETQYF. CDR3 in DNA: TGTGCCAGTAGTGGCCTCAGGGGAGAGACCCAGTACTTC.

This clone has more than one count but fewer than ten. The chain is built from TRBV2 and TRBJ1-2, with D perhaps matching TRBD1 (5 bases). The length of the CDR3 is 13 residues. V was shortened by 2 bases and J by 7 bases, with 11 bases between the two germline ends. Looked up from germline, CDR1 is SNHLY and CDR2 is FYNNEI. As DNA, the CDR3 is TGTGCCAGCAGTGAACAAGGGGAGGCTGGCTACACCTTC. As protein: CASSEQGEAGYTF.

J is TRBJ2-2 and V is TRBV25-1; TRBD1 matches at 7 bases. The CDR3 runs 14 residues. Germline V lookup: CDR1 MGHDK, CDR2 SYGVNS. The trim removed 4 bases at V and 9 bases at J, leaving 8 bases unmatched. CDR3 amino acids: CASSGQGGPRELFF. In DNA, the CDR3 is TGTGCCAGCAGTGGACAGGGTGGTCCCAGGGAGCTGTTTTTT.

This clone has just a few counts. The rearrangement joins TRBV28 to TRBJ2-5; possibly TRBD2 for D (6 bases). This CDR3 comprises 17 residues. Germline V gene sequence: CDR1 MDHEN, CDR2 SYDVKM. V gave up 5 bases and J gave up 0 bases, with 19 bases separating them. The CDR3 region is CASSLGSGSAYQETQYF. The CDR3 nucleotides read TGTGCCAGCAGTCTCGGGAGTGGCTCGGCGTACCAAGAGACCCAGTACTTC.

This clone was found a few times. The chain uses TRBV28 and TRBJ1-5, with 9 bases identical to TRBD1. The CDR3 totals 14 residues. Looked up from germline, CDR1 is MDHEN and CDR2 is SYDVKM. The ends lost 5 bases at V and 7 bases at J; junction bases unmatched: 6. DNA of the CDR3: TGTGCCAGCAGTGCGGGACAGGGCGGGCAGCCCCAGCATTTT. Amino acids: CASSAGQGGQPQHF.

The chain has TRBV7-8 and TRBJ2-5; D is undetermined. V was cut by 0 bases and J by 5 bases, with 10 bases left in between. The germline V gene encodes CDR1 SGHVS and CDR2 FQNEAQ. This CDR3 is 14 amino acids long. CDR3 loop: CASSLALPVETQYF. The CDR3 nucleotides read TGTGCCAGCAGCTTAGCTTTGCCAGTCGAGACCCAGTACTTC.

This clone occurred a few times. The CDR3 DNA sequence: TGTGCCAGCAGTGTGTCGGCGGTCAGGGGAAATGGCTACACCTTC. It specifies CASSVSAVRGNGYTF. V and J are TRBV25-1 and TRBJ1-2; the D gene is possibly TRBD1 (6 bases). This CDR3 comprises 15 residues. V was pared by 4 bases and J by 6 bases, with 18 bases between. Germline V gene sequence: CDR1 MGHDK, CDR2 SYGVNS.

There are a few counts of this clone. The same CDR3 also results from other DNA sequences found in this sample. This rearrangement joins TRBV7-9 to TRBJ2-3; 9 bases are shared with TRBD2. Germline CDR1 and CDR2: SEHNR and FQNEAQ (reference sequence). The V gene end was trimmed by 1 base and the J gene end by 4 bases; junction bases not matched to a gene: 3. The CDR3 totals 15 residues. The CDR3 DNA sequence: TGTGCCAGCAGCTTAGGAGCGGGAGGCCCAGATACGCAGTATTTT. Protein: CASSLGAGGPDTQYF.

In its sample, this clone was seen a few times. As DNA, the CDR3 is TGTGCCTGGAGTCGGAGGCGGTATTCCGAGCAGTACTTC. Translated: CAWSRRRYSEQYF. This sequence joins TRBV30 and TRBJ2-7; possible D gene TRBD2, 5 bases. V dropped 2 bases and J dropped 6 bases, with 14 bases sitting between them. Germline loops: CDR1 GTSNPN, CDR2 SVGIG (reference sequence). CDR3 length equals 13 residues.

Remarks on this clone: This same CDR3 is encoded by further DNA sequences in the sample. The V and J genes are TRBV18 and TRBJ2-7; D is possibly TRBD2 (5 bases). V dropped 3 bases and J dropped 1 base, with 7 bases sitting between them. This CDR3 contains 13 residues. Germline-derived CDR1 and CDR2 are KGHSH and LQKENI. This chain's CDR3 is CASSPGLSYEQYF. CDR3 DNA: TGTGCCAGCTCACCCGGACTGTCCTACGAGCAGTACTTC. The full variable domain, its missing parts supplied by reference TRBV18 and TRBJ2-7, is NAGVMQNPRHLVRRRGQEARLRCSPMKGHSHVYWYRQLPEEGLKFMVYLQKENIIDESGMPKERFSAEFPKEGPSILRIQQVVRGDSAAYFCASSPGLSYEQYFGPGTRLTVT.

In its sample, this clone was seen a few times. CDR3 DNA: TGTGCCAGCAGTGACTGGACAGGGGGCTCTGAAGCTTTCTTT. It is translated as CASSDWTGGSEAFF. The chain recombines TRBV25-1 with TRBJ1-1; TRBD1 agrees at 11 bases. Trimming took 3 bases from V and 6 from J; bases not matched to a gene: 3. The length of the CDR3 is 14 residues. From germline, CDR1 is MGHDK and CDR2 SYGVNS.

Only a few counts were recorded for this clone. The V call is TRBV11-2, the J call TRBJ2-3; the match to TRBD1 covers 7 bases. The CDR3 has 15 amino acids. CDR1 is SGHAT and CDR2 is FQNNGV in the germline V gene. The J segment lost 4 bases and the V segment lost 2 bases, leaving 6 bases of the junction unmatched. The CDR3 reads CASSLLTGIADTQYF. Here the CDR3 DNA reads TGTGCCAGCAGCTTACTGACAGGGATTGCAGATACGCAGTATTTT.

The chain carries TRBV15 and TRBJ2-1; 8 bases are a match to TRBD2. Germline loops: CDR1 LNHNV, CDR2 YYDKDF (reference sequence). CDR3 length: 16 amino acids. V was clipped by 1 base and J by 3 bases; unmatched bases: 5. CDR3 coding DNA: TGTGCCACCAGCAGAGGGGTAGCGGGGCACTACAATGAGCAGTTCTTC. Its protein is CATSRGVAGHYNEQFF.

CDR3 sequence (DNA): TGTGCCAGCAGCTTAACAGGGGGTGAGACCCAGTACTTC. This translates into CASSLTGGETQYF. The gene calls are TRBV7-3 and TRBJ2-5, with D possibly TRBD1 on 6 matching bases. The CDR3 loop spans 13 amino acids. Germline lookup yields CDR1 SGHTA and CDR2 FQGTGA. Trimming took off 0 bases at V and 5 bases at J, with 7 bases between the two ends.

The chain joins TRBV11-3 to TRBJ2-7, with D tentatively TRBD2 (6 bases). V gave up 3 bases and J gave up 2 bases, with 14 bases separating them. The CDR3 extends over 15 amino acids. In germline, CDR1 is SGHNT, CDR2 YENEEA. Here the CDR3 DNA reads TGTGCCAGCAGCTTGGGCGGGACTGGAACCTACGAGCAGTACTTC. It yields the protein CASSLGGTGTYEQYF.

This clone has a handful of counts. The same CDR3 arises from other DNA sequences in this sample as well. This chain joins TRBV18 and TRBJ2-7; D not certain. The CDR3 length is 13 residues. Germline V gives CDR1 KGHSH, CDR2 LQKENI. V was clipped by 3 bases and J by 0 bases, with 6 bases between them. The CDR3 region is CASSPASSYEQYF. The CDR3 coding sequence is TGTGCCAGCTCACCCGCTAGCTCCTACGAGCAGTACTTC.